The 27 T cell receptor beta chains below all came from one sample that was sequenced in a study of molecular identifiers for immune sequencing clone quantification. TCRdb passed the PCR reads through MiXCR, listing each CDR3 protein once. The data show some 580,000 distinct CDR3 sequences, roughly 23% seen once. Sequencing input: naive CD8+ T cells from blood, with Jurkat cell RNA spiked in. Subset: FACS-sorted CD8+CD4-CCR7+CD45RA+ naive T cells. These receptors all stem from a human donor in good health. Some libraries in this study had Jurkat cell RNA spiked in.

A few counts support this clonotype. This chain uses TRBV9 with TRBJ2-5; maybe TRBD2 (6 bases). The CDR3 length is 15 residues. Deletions cut 3 bases from V and 1 base from J, with 13 bases between. CDR1 and CDR2 from the germline V gene are SGDLS and YYNGEE. The CDR3 spells CASSEMGLLQETQYF. The CDR3 DNA reads TGTGCCAGCAGCGAGATGGGACTTCTCCAAGAGACCCAGTACTTC.

The chain uses TRBV20-1 and TRBJ1-1; the D is unclear. CDR1 is DFQATT and CDR2 is SNEGSKA in the germline V gene (reference sequence). V dropped 0 bases and J dropped 2 bases, with 16 bases sitting between them. CDR3 length equals 16 residues. Written as DNA, the CDR3 is TGCAGTGCTAGAGAGGGGAGCGAGGGCACCAACACTGAAGCTTTCTTT. Its protein is CSAREGSEGTNTEAFF.

Points on this clonotype: A read error is possible here, since a much larger clone lies one base away. The rearrangement uses TRBV13 and TRBJ1-1; D perhaps matches TRBD1 (5 bases). Germline V CDR1 and CDR2: PRHDT, FYEKMQ (reference sequence). The length of the CDR3 is 12 residues. In DNA, the CDR3 is TGTGCCAGCAGCCCCGAGGACACTGAAGCTTCCTTT. Translating it yields CASSPEDTEASF.

This clonotype was recorded a few times. The V call is TRBV7-3, the J call TRBJ2-1; D is perhaps TRBD2 (6 bases). The CDR3 is made up of 13 amino acids. Germline V gene lookup returns CDR1 SGHTA and CDR2 FQGTGA. The germline V and J ends were trimmed by 2 bases and 8 bases, with 10 bases remaining between them. CDR3 in DNA: TGTGCCAGCAGCTTAGGGACTGGCGATGAGCAGTTCTTC. It is translated as CASSLGTGDEQFF.

This clonotype was observed many times. The CDR3 nucleotides are TGTGCCAGCAGTATCATCGGGACTTGGGGCGAGCAGTACTTC. It is translated as CASSIIGTWGEQYF. The J gene is TRBJ2-7, the V gene TRBV27; a possible D gene is TRBD2 (6 bases). CDR3 length: 14 amino acids. With 5 bases removed from V and 6 bases from J, the gap between germline ends came to 17 bases. Germline V gene lookup returns CDR1 MNHEY and CDR2 SMNVEV (reference sequence).

The J gene is TRBJ2-1, the V gene TRBV25-1; 8 positions match TRBD1. This CDR3 has 15 residues. The trim removed 0 bases at V and 9 bases at J, leaving 7 bases unmatched. The germline V gene has CDR1 MGHDK and CDR2 SYGVNS. The CDR3 sequence is CASSEYGTGVVEQFF. CDR3 nucleotide sequence: TGTGCCAGCAGTGAATATGGGACAGGAGTAGTTGAGCAGTTCTTC.

The chain combines TRBV20-1 with TRBJ2-4; 7 nucleotides match TRBD1. V dropped 5 bases and J dropped 1; count of bases not matched to a gene: 11. CDR1 DFQATT and CDR2 SNEGSKA come from the germline V gene (reference sequence). The CDR3 length is 16 residues. The CDR3 DNA sequence: TGCAGTGCTGATGGGACAGAACCCCGGGCCAAAAACATTCAGTACTTC. This translates into CSADGTEPRAKNIQYF.

The chain links TRBV29-1 to TRBJ2-7; D is unclear. This CDR3 has 11 residues. The germline V gene encodes CDR1 SQVTM and CDR2 ANQGSEA. V shed 3 bases and J shed 3 bases, with 6 bases lying between them. CDR3 protein: CSVDGFYEQYF. The CDR3 region has the DNA TGCAGCGTTGACGGGTTCTACGAGCAGTACTTC.

As to this clonotype: This may be a read error, as it is one base from a much larger clone. The chain has TRBV7-9 and TRBJ1-5; TRBD1 agrees at 7 bases. Germline V lookup: CDR1 SEHNR, CDR2 FQNEAQ (reference sequence). The CDR3 contains 15 residues. This CDR3 is CASSPPGGSNRPQHF. The CDR3 bases are TGTGCCAGCAGCCCCCCAGGGGGGAGCAATCGGCCCCAGCATTTT.

This clonotype was detected many times. This chain uses TRBV7-9 with TRBJ2-3; perhaps TRBD2 as D (5 bases). The V and J ends lost 4 bases and 0 bases respectively, with 8 bases between them. There are 14 residues in the CDR3. Germline-derived CDR1 and CDR2 are SEHNR and FQNEAQ (reference sequence). The CDR3 bases are TGTGCCAGCAGCTGGGAGTCTAGCACAGATACGCAGTATTTT. Translation gives CASSWESSTDTQYF.

Concerning this clonotype itself: One end of the junction does not line up with germline, which may come from a read error. The chain recombines TRBV7-6 with TRBJ2-7; D is unresolved. The germline V gene encodes CDR1 SGHVS and CDR2 FNYEAQ. The CDR3 consists of 11 residues. This CDR3 is CACSLGFEQYF. The CDR3 region has the DNA TGTGCCTGCAGCTTAGGTTTCGAGCAGTACTTC.

This clonotype was counted many times. The chain uses TRBV6-1 and TRBJ2-3; D not certain. Looked up from germline, CDR1 is MNHNS and CDR2 is SASEGT. This CDR3 has 12 amino acids. V was cut by 3 bases and J by 5 bases, with 6 bases left in between. CDR3 DNA sequence: TGTGCCAGCAGTGAGGTTATAGATACGCAGTATTTT. It is translated as CASSEVIDTQYF.

This clonotype was counted a single time. This may be a read error, as it is one base from a much larger clone. CDR3 region: CASSQDSRRVGYEQYF. The CDR3 nucleotides are TGCGCCAGCAGCCAAGATTCGCGCAGAGTCGGTTACGAGCAGTACTTC. V usage is TRBV4-1 and J usage is TRBJ2-7, with no clear D. V dropped 0 bases and J dropped 4 bases, with 16 bases sitting between them. The CDR3 contains 16 residues. Germline V lookup: CDR1 MGHRA, CDR2 YSYEKL.

Turning to this clonotype: Being one base from a much bigger clone, this may be a read error. The CDR3 loop reads CASSLDRGTQYF. DNA of the CDR3: TGTGCCAGCAGCTTGGATCGGGGGACCCAGTACTTC. This sequence joins TRBV13 and TRBJ2-5, with a possible D match to TRBD2 (5 bases). V lost 3 bases and J 7 bases, leaving 9 bases between the germline ends. The CDR3 loop spans 12 amino acids. The germline CDR1 and CDR2 sequences are PRHDT and FYEKMQ (reference sequence).

This clonotype was detected a few times. The rearrangement joins TRBV6-1 to TRBJ2-7, with D perhaps assigned TRBD1 or TRBD2 (5 bases each). CDR3 length: 12 residues. CDR1 and CDR2 from the germline V gene are MNHNS and SASEGT. Trimming left V 10 bases short and J 4 bases short, with 14 bases between. CDR3 loop: CAISGTVYEQYF. The CDR3 region has the DNA TGTGCCATCTCCGGGACGGTGTACGAGCAGTACTTC.

A few counts support this clonotype. This chain connects TRBV7-9 to TRBJ2-7, with D hard to call. Germline CDR1 is SEHNR and CDR2 is FQNEAQ (reference sequence). Trimming left V 1 base short and J 3 bases short, with 7 bases between. This CDR3 region has 13 residues. As DNA, the CDR3 is TGTGCCAGCAGCTTAGAGGCATACTACGAGCAGTACTTC. Translating it yields CASSLEAYYEQYF.

The CDR3 sequence is CAWSVLESYNSPLHF. Written as DNA, the CDR3 is TGTGCCTGGAGTGTTCTCGAATCCTATAATTCACCCCTCCACTTT. This rearrangement joins TRBV30 to TRBJ1-6, with D unresolved. The CDR3 covers 15 residues. CDR1 and CDR2 from the germline V gene are GTSNPN and SVGIG (reference sequence). Trimming pared 0 bases from V and 1 base from J, leaving 7 bases between.

This clonotype was detected many times. This sequence joins TRBV12-3 or TRBV12-4 and TRBJ1-1, with a possible D match to TRBD1 (5 bases). The CDR3 has 13 residues. Trimming left V 6 bases short and J 3 bases short, with 11 bases between. Written as DNA, the CDR3 is TGTGCCAGCAGCTTGGGGGGAGACACTGAAGCTTTCTTT. It codes for CASSLGGDTEAFF.

This clonotype occurred many times. The chain joins TRBV5-1 to TRBJ1-2, with TRBD1 as a possible D gene (6 bases). CDR3 length: 13 amino acids. In germline, CDR1 is SGHRS, CDR2 YFSETQ. V was clipped by 4 bases and J by 6 bases, with 13 bases between them. This CDR3 reads CASSPAGAHGYTF. The CDR3 nucleotides are TGCGCCAGCAGCCCTGCAGGGGCACATGGCTACACCTTC.

In the case of this clonotype: One end of the junction fails to match germline, which may point to a read error. The rearrangement joins TRBV6-1 to TRBJ2-3; 8 bases map to TRBD1. This CDR3 is 14 amino acids long. From germline, CDR1 is MNHNS and CDR2 SASEGT. Written as DNA, the CDR3 is TGTGCCAGCAGCCTAGACAGGGGCCGCTACGAGCAGTACTTT. It is translated as CASSLDRGRYEQYF.

The rearrangement joins TRBV10-3 to TRBJ2-7; 8 nucleotides line up with TRBD1. CDR1 is ENHRY, CDR2 SYGVKD, per germline. The CDR3 length is 15 residues. V shed 6 bases and J 7 bases; nucleotides not matched to a gene: 14. The CDR3 region has the DNA TGTGCCATCAGGCCCGTCCAGGGGGCCGCGGATGAGCAGTACTTC. It yields the protein CAIRPVQGAADEQYF.

Comment on this clonotype: It may be a read error: a sequence one base away is much more abundant. The chain is built from TRBV6-6 and TRBJ1-5; 7 positions agree with TRBD1. V dropped 5 bases and J dropped 3; count of bases not matched to a gene: 10. CDR1 is MNHNY, CDR2 SVGAGI, per germline (reference sequence). The CDR3 sequence is 16 residues long. CDR3 loop: CASSRITGTDNQPQHF. The CDR3 DNA is TGTGCCAGCAGTAGGATAACCGGGACAGACAATCAGCCCCAGCATTTT.

About this clonotype itself: At one end the junction does not follow the germline gene, possibly because of a read error. This chain joins TRBV4-2 and TRBJ1-2, with D possibly matching TRBD1 (5 bases). Germline loops: CDR1 LGHNA, CDR2 YNFKEQ. The CDR3 contains 13 residues. CDR3 loop: CTSSQDIRQKYTF. The CDR3 bases are TGTACCAGCAGCCAAGATATCAGACAGAAGTACACCTTC.

On this clonotype itself: This may arise from a read error, as a much more abundant clone is one base away. The chain carries TRBV4-3 and TRBJ1-1, with D perhaps TRBD1 (5 bases). This CDR3 has 18 amino acids. Trimming removed 0 bases from V and 5 bases from J, with 22 bases in between. Germline V CDR1 and CDR2: LGHNA, YSLEER. CDR3 protein: CASSQEGIRAGGQTEAFF. The CDR3 region has the DNA TGCGCCAGCAGCCAAGAGGGGATACGGGCGGGGGGTCAAACTGAAGCTTTCTTT.

This clonotype was seen ten or more times. J is TRBJ2-2 and V is TRBV24-1; possible D gene TRBD2, 6 bases. Germline CDR1 KGHDR, CDR2 SFDVKD. This CDR3 region has 18 residues. The ends were cut back, 8 bases at V and 2 bases at J, with 23 bases in the middle. CDR3 bases: TGTGCCACCACACGACGGAGGCACCCTAGCGCTAACACCGGGGAGCTGTTTTTT. This gives the protein CATTRRRHPSANTGELFF.

The CDR3 DNA is TGTGCCAGCAGACCAAGAACAGGGCGGTCAACAGATACGCAGTATTTT. Translating it yields CASRPRTGRSTDTQYF. This chain links TRBV6-2 or TRBV6-3 with TRBJ2-3; the D gene is possibly TRBD1 (6 bases). CDR3 size: 16 residues. Trimming took 6 bases from V and 3 from J, leaving 19 bases between them. Germline V CDR1 and CDR2: MNHEY, SVGEGT.

This clonotype was counted at least ten times. The CDR3 bases are TGTGCCAGCAGCCTGGGGACTAGCGGAAACTACGAGCAGTACTTC. Translation: CASSLGTSGNYEQYF. This rearrangement joins TRBV5-6 to TRBJ2-7, with 11 bases aligning to TRBD2. The CDR3 sequence is 15 residues long. Germline lookup yields CDR1 SGHDT and CDR2 YYEEEE. Trimming at V came to 4 bases and at J to 3 bases, leaving 6 bases not matched to a gene.